Presented here are 20 T cell receptor beta chains from one specimen sequenced in a study of tumor and adjacent non-tumor tissue in lung cancer. The template was RNA from unsorted bulk tissue. TCRbeta libraries were built with three rounds of nested PCR, modified from ARM-PCR. TCRdb passed the multiplex PCR reads through MiXCR, listing each CDR3 protein once. The repertoire includes around 210,000 distinct CDR3 sequences, about 76% of them detected once, and roughly a quarter sits in the top ten. The sequenced sample consisted of lung tumor tissue. Every receptor here comes from a man aged 55-75 years with non-small cell lung cancer.

To note about this clonotype: A read error may account for a junction end that differs from germline. This chain uses TRBV20-1 with TRBJ2-5, with 9 bases lining up with TRBD2. Germline CDR1 is DFQATT and CDR2 is SNEGSKA (reference sequence). The CDR3 consists of 16 residues. The CDR3 sequence is CSAYGTSWGAGETQYF. Here the CDR3 DNA reads TGTAGTGCTTACGGGACTAGCTGGGGGGCGGGGGAGACCCAGTACTTC.

Notes on this clonotype: Here the CDR3 omits its conserved ending phenylalanine or tryptophan, so a read error is the likely source. This chain links TRBV12-3 or TRBV12-4 with TRBJ1-1; D remains unclear. V lost 5 bases, J lost 1 base, and 14 bases lay in between. This CDR3 contains 15 residues. The CDR3 is CASSPETVRNTEAFI. CDR3 in DNA: TGTGCCAGCAGTCCGGAAACGGTAAGGAACACTGAAGCTTTCATT.

To note about this clonotype: The conserved phenylalanine or tryptophan is not found at the CDR3 terminus, so this likely reflects a read error. This chain links TRBV20-1 with TRBJ1-2, with D possibly being TRBD1 (5 bases). This CDR3 has 14 residues. V gave up 5 bases and J gave up 5 bases, with 18 bases separating them. Looked up from germline, CDR1 is DFQATT and CDR2 is SNEGSKA (reference sequence). This CDR3 reads CSASGGRSLYGYTL. DNA of the CDR3: TGCAGTGCTTCGGGGGGTCGTTCTTTATATGGCTACACCTTA.

V gene TRBV6-5 combines with J gene TRBJ2-5; D remains ambiguous. From germline, CDR1 is MNHEY and CDR2 SVGAGI. V lost 0 bases, J lost 4 bases, and 12 bases lay in between. The CDR3 runs 15 residues. The CDR3 region is CASSYSKLTGETQYF. CDR3 nucleotide sequence: TGTGCCAGCAGTTACTCGAAGTTGACTGGAGAGACCCAGTACTTC.

The table lists this clonotype with a few counts. The J gene is TRBJ2-1, the V gene TRBV4-1, with 8 bases lining up with TRBD2. The CDR3 totals 16 residues. Per germline, CDR1 MGHRA and CDR2 YSYEKL. V lost 0 bases, J lost 0 bases, and 1 base stayed unmatched. DNA of the CDR3: TGCGCCAGCAGCCAAGATGGGACTAGCTCCTACAATGAGCAGTTCTTC. Translating it yields CASSQDGTSSYNEQFF.

Of note for this clonotype: This may be a read error, as it is one base from a much larger clone. The genes are TRBV20-1 and TRBJ1-2, with no clear D. CDR1 and CDR2 (germline): DFQATT, SNEGSKA (reference sequence). There are 12 residues in the CDR3. CDR3 nucleotide sequence: TGCAGTGCTAGGACTTCTAACTATGGCTACATCTTC. Amino acids: CSARTSNYGYIF.

The table lists this clonotype with a count of one. This chain joins TRBV12-3 or TRBV12-4 and TRBJ2-3; no clear D. This CDR3 is built from 14 residues. Trimming pared 3 bases from V and 5 bases from J, leaving 12 bases between. The CDR3 bases are TGTGCCAGCAGTTTCGATCGGTCGGGAGATACGCAGTATTTT. Its protein is CASSFDRSGDTQYF.

The chain employs TRBV6-6 and TRBJ2-1; D is unresolved. Germline loops: CDR1 MNHNY, CDR2 SVGAGI (reference sequence). The CDR3 is 11 amino acids. Trimming took off 4 bases at V and 9 bases at J, with 7 bases between the two ends. The CDR3 loop is CASSCESEQFF. The CDR3 nucleotides read TGTGCCAGCAGTTGTGAGTCTGAGCAGTTCTTC.

For this clonotype: The junction does not match germline at one end; this may be a read error. The chain combines TRBV6-6 with TRBJ1-6; 8 bases agree with TRBD1. This CDR3 comprises 16 residues. CDR1 and CDR2 from the germline V gene are MNHNY and SVGAGI (reference sequence). The CDR3 region has the DNA TGTGCCAGCAGTTACTCGGCAGGGGGCTCAAATTCACTCCTCCACTTT. The encoded protein is CASSYSAGGSNSLLHF.

To note about this clonotype: Possible read error: a much larger clone is one base away. The chain joins TRBV12-5 to TRBJ2-1; D gene ambiguous. CDR1 LGHNT and CDR2 FRNRAP come from the germline V gene. V lost 2 bases and J lost 2, with 16 bases in between. CDR3 length: 17 residues. CDR3 loop: CASGLILTGEAYNEQFF. The DNA for the CDR3 is TGTGCTAGTGGTTTGATACTGACGGGTGAAGCCTACAATGAGCAGTTCTTC. The full variable domain, its missing parts supplied by reference TRBV12-5 and TRBJ2-1, is DARVTQTPRHKVTEMGQEVTMRCQPILGHNTVFWYRQTMMQGLELLAYFRNRAPLDDSGMPKDRFSAEMPDATLATLKIQPSEPRDSAVYFCASGLILTGEAYNEQFFGPGTRLTVL.

The sample holds many counts of this clonotype. The rearrangement links TRBV6-5 to TRBJ2-7, with D possibly being TRBD1 or TRBD2 (5 bases each). Trimming removed 6 bases from V and 0 bases from J, with 15 bases in between. Germline-derived CDR1 and CDR2 are MNHEY and SVGAGI. There are 15 residues in the CDR3. CDR3 sequence reads: CASRPGTVSSYEQYF. The CDR3 nucleotides are TGTGCCAGCAGACCCGGGACGGTGAGCTCCTACGAGCAGTACTTC.

Concerning this clonotype: A much larger clone is a single base away; this may be a read error. It is likely a read error, because the conserved phenylalanine at the end of the CDR3 is missing. This chain uses TRBV29-1 with TRBJ1-1; D is ambiguous. This CDR3 contains 13 residues. The V and J ends lost 3 bases and 6 bases respectively, with 14 bases between them. Germline lookup yields CDR1 SQVTM and CDR2 ANQGSEA. The DNA for the CDR3 is TGCAGCGTTGACGGCGGGGTAAATGCTGAAGCTTTCCTT. Residues: CSVDGGVNAEAFL.

This clonotype was recorded many times. The chain recombines TRBV20-1 with TRBJ2-3; 9 bases map to TRBD1. The CDR3 has 15 residues. The V gene's germline CDR1 is DFQATT and CDR2 SNEGSKA (reference sequence). Germline trimming cut 3 bases from V and 4 bases from J; bases unmatched to any gene: 8. The CDR3, as DNA: TGCAGTGCTAGTGGGGGGGACAGGGTGGCAGATACGCAGTATTTT. This codes for CSASGGDRVADTQYF.

The V call is TRBV11-3, the J call TRBJ2-2; a weak D match, TRBD1 (6 bases). The CDR3 consists of 15 residues. Germline V gives CDR1 SGHNT, CDR2 YENEEA. V was cut by 7 bases and J by 1 base, with 13 bases left in between. The CDR3 here is CASTFGQMNTGELFF. In DNA, the CDR3 is TGTGCCAGCACCTTCGGACAGATGAACACCGGGGAGCTGTTTTTT.

The V call is TRBV30, the J call TRBJ2-5, with 7 bases aligning to TRBD2. The CDR3 is made up of 20 amino acids. CDR1 is GTSNPN and CDR2 is SVGIG in the germline V gene (reference sequence). Trimming at V came to 2 bases and at J to 4 bases, leaving 25 bases not matched to a gene. The CDR3 region has the DNA TGTGCCTGGAGTTACAGACCCCTGGGGTACCCAACTAGCGCGACAGAGACCCAGTACTTC. This encodes CAWSYRPLGYPTSATETQYF. Full variable domain (remainder filled in from reference TRBV30 and TRBJ2-5): SQTIHQWPATLVQPVGSPLSLECTVEGTSNPNLYWYRQAAGRGLQLLFYSVGIGQISSEVPQNLSASRPQDRQFILSSKKLLLSDSGFYLCAWSYRPLGYPTSATETQYFGPGTRLLVL.

Worth noting for this clonotype: A much larger clone differs from this one at a single base, so this may be a read error. The V and J genes are TRBV20-1 and TRBJ2-3; D gene uncertain. This CDR3 has 14 amino acids. CDR1 and CDR2 (germline): DFQATT, SNEGSKA (reference sequence). The CDR3 coding sequence is TGCAATGCTCCTTTCAGGCCTAGCACAGATACGCAGTATTTT. It yields the protein CNAPFRPSTDTQYF.

As for this clonotype: As the CDR3 is not closed by the conserved phenylalanine or tryptophan, this likely results from a read error. The chain uses TRBV29-1 and TRBJ1-1; D uncertain. This CDR3 contains 12 residues. CDR1 and CDR2 from the germline V gene are SQVTM and ANQGSEA. V lost 1 base and J 10 bases, leaving 13 bases between the germline ends. This CDR3 is CSVEGGSAIAFL. DNA for the CDR3: TGCAGCGTTGAAGGTGGATCCGCTATAGCTTTCCTT.

V gene TRBV28 combines with J gene TRBJ1-5; a weak D match, TRBD1 (6 bases). CDR3 length: 18 amino acids. The V and J ends lost 5 bases and 4 bases respectively, with 24 bases between them. Germline assignment: CDR1 MDHEN and CDR2 SYDVKM. The CDR3 loop is CASSPPGEGGDYNQPQHF. CDR3 in DNA: TGTGCCAGCAGTCCGCCAGGGGAGGGGGGGGACTATAATCAGCCCCAGCATTTT.

Notes on this clonotype: The junction does not match germline at one end; this may be a read error. The V call is TRBV29-1, the J call TRBJ1-5; 10 nucleotides agree with TRBD1. CDR1 and CDR2 (germline): SQVTM, ANQGSEA. The CDR3 totals 13 residues. The CDR3 spells CSTEDRGKGPQHF. The CDR3 nucleotides read TGCAGCACCGAGGACAGGGGGAAAGGGCCCCAACATTTT.

V gene TRBV11-2 combines with J gene TRBJ2-5; no clear D. Germline V gene lookup returns CDR1 SGHAT and CDR2 FQNNGV. V gave up 7 bases and J gave up 5 bases, with 14 bases separating them. The CDR3 contains 13 residues. The CDR3 nucleotides are TGTGCCAGCAACTCGGAATTTACGGAGACCCAGTACTTC. It specifies CASNSEFTETQYF.